These T cell receptor beta chains were read from a single sample in a study of cytomegalovirus exposure and HLA in healthy donors. Sequenced by immunoSEQ multiplex PCR; TCRdb stores in-frame clones only, minus some. Found here are about 150,000 clones, roughly 78% of them singletons; the top ten hold less than 15%. Sequencing was done on a sample of PBMCs. The receptor set was obtained from a woman in her 50s in good health and CMV-seropositive. Each CDR3 is given without its conserved first and last residue. Size is stated for part of the rows, as once, few or many counts, or as a class when the clone is expanded.

len	abundance	j_gene	v_gene	CDR3aa
13	NA	TRBJ2-1	TRBV7-3	ASSLSGGAGNEQF
11	NA	TRBJ2-5	TRBV6-6	ASSYQGGETQY
12	NA	TRBJ2-7	TRBV6-5	ASTFGGGGPEQY
9	NA	TRBJ2-1	TRBV20-1	SARMTGDAF
14	NA	TRBJ2-5	TRBV30	AWSPFFGQVGETQY
11	NA	TRBJ2-5	TRBV30	AWTGQGMETQY
13	few	TRBJ2-7	TRBV11-2	ASSSQAGGSYEQY
11	NA	TRBJ2-7	TRBV30	AWGRGTTYEQY
15	NA	TRBJ2-1	TRBV4-2	ASSQLTSGGSYNEQF
14	NA	TRBJ1-5	TRBV7-8	ASSLEMLRVHQPQH
11	NA	TRBJ2-5	TRBV5-1	ASGRISTETQY
20	few	TRBJ2-3	TRBV13	ASSSRLAGGLIESIPSDTQY
13	NA	TRBJ1-5	TRBV21-1	ASTPGQGADQPQH
12	NA	NA	TRBV4-1	ASSPGDSSYEQY
13	NA	TRBJ1-3	TRBV7-8	ASSPGQSSGNTIY
15	NA	TRBJ2-7	TRBV30	AWTNLHKTGLAYEQY
11	NA	TRBJ1-4	TRBV27	ASSFYRGEKLF
11	NA	TRBJ1-5	TRBV19	ASSDTLDQPQH
10	NA	TRBJ1-6	TRBV7-6	ASSLGGSPLH
14	NA	TRBJ2-2	TRBV2	ASRTGRKINGGELF
13	NA	TRBJ2-7	TRBV10-3	AISEPSTGSDEQY
10	NA	TRBJ1-6	TRBV27	ASTQQGSPLH
12	NA	TRBJ1-1	TRBV2	ASRDRTGWTEAF
15	NA	TRBJ2-7	TRBV10-2	ASSEEKGVAGDTEQY
11	NA	TRBJ2-5	TRBV6-5	ASSYSQGVTQY
13	NA	TRBJ2-5	TRBV4-2	ASSQEEGRGETQY
18	NA	TRBJ1-6	TRBV5-1	ASSPRMGTGSSSYNSPLH
12	NA	TRBJ1-5	TRBV23-1	ASSHGQPNQPQH
13	NA	TRBJ1-1	TRBV6-6	ASSSGTEQNTEAF
13	NA	TRBJ2-7	TRBV11-1	ASSLALSSYYEQY
11	NA	TRBJ1-5	TRBV6-5	ASWLGHQQPQH
13	NA	TRBJ2-1	TRBV6-1	ASSEAAGGANEQF
12	NA	TRBJ2-5	TRBV19	ASRAGLAEETQY
13	NA	TRBJ1-6	TRBV6-1	ASRRDRGYNSPLH
11	NA	TRBJ2-1	TRBV7-9	ASSPGLAVEQF
13	NA	TRBJ1-6	TRBV30	AWSPGGQGSSPLH
12	NA	TRBJ2-1	TRBV6-1	ASALYLRTSEQF
13	NA	TRBJ1-1	TRBV14	ASSPRGGWDTEAF
13	NA	TRBJ2-3	TRBV6-4	ASSVGGVPTDTQY
13	NA	TRBJ2-1	TRBV7-9	ASSPQGGGHNEQF
11	once	TRBJ2-3	TRBV5-4	ASRTSGAGGQY
12	NA	TRBJ2-1	TRBV28	ASSLPRTGNEQF
13	NA	TRBJ1-5	TRBV19	ASSFRQGAIQPQH
13	NA	TRBJ1-2	TRBV2	ASSEVKFSVYGYT
13	NA	TRBJ2-4	TRBV30	AWSVLAGGRNIQY
17	NA	TRBJ2-3	TRBV15	ATSRGGLAGGRGTDTQY
12	NA	TRBJ1-6	TRBV19	ASSMGQELSPLH
13	NA	TRBJ2-5	TRBV11-2	ASSLDLITGETQY
12	NA	TRBJ1-2	TRBV11-2	ASSFRQGNYGYT
12	once	TRBJ2-1	TRBV2	ASSTSGVRTEQF
15	NA	TRBJ1-6	TRBV9	ASSVSHRSSYNSPLH
12	NA	TRBJ1-1	TRBV19	ASSKGQLNTEAF
13	NA	TRBJ2-3	TRBV7-6	ASSNRQGATDTQY
16	NA	TRBJ2-3	TRBV7-6	ASSLLSSGGLGTDTQY
13	NA	TRBJ1-4	TRBV15	ATSRDKGANEKLF
10	NA	TRBJ2-1	TRBV6-1	ASIGTGSEQF
13	NA	TRBJ1-5	TRBV19	ASSPWTAPNQPQH
12	NA	TRBJ1-2	TRBV9	ASSVTGTGGGYT
13	few	TRBJ2-3	TRBV6-5	ASTRGTEPTDTQY
14	NA	TRBJ1-6	TRBV15	ATSRDSGAYNSPLH